The 29 T cell receptor beta chains below come from one sample, sequenced in a study of T cell responses to AZD1222 COVID-19 vaccine. Sequencing was performed with immunoSEQ multiplex PCR; in TCRdb, only in-frame clones are kept and a portion is missing. The sample holds over 95,000 clones, just under 90% seen once. Source: peripheral blood, taken on day 0 of AZD1222 vaccination. All receptors derive from an adult in good health.

J is TRBJ2-7 and V is TRBV7-2; 9 nucleotides align to TRBD2. V was clipped by 4 bases and J by 2 bases; unmatched bases: 9. Germline CDR1 reads SGHTA; CDR2 reads FQGNSA. The CDR3 loop spans 16 amino acids. CDR3 sequence: CASSYLAGEYPYEQYF. CDR3 coding DNA: TGTGCCAGCAGCTACTTAGCGGGAGAGTACCCCTACGAGCAGTACTTC.

This clone was observed a handful of times. The chain uses TRBV6-6 and TRBJ1-3; D not resolved. Germline lookup yields CDR1 MNHNY and CDR2 SVGAGI (reference sequence). Trimming shortened V by 6 bases and J by 0 bases, and 9 bases separated the two germline ends. The CDR3 length is 14 residues. The chain's CDR3 is CASSLLSSGNTIYF. The CDR3, as DNA: TGTGCCAGCAGCCTCTTGAGCTCTGGAAACACCATATATTTT.

The J gene is TRBJ1-2, the V gene TRBV5-4; D is perhaps TRBD1 (6 bases). The germline V gene has CDR1 SGHNT and CDR2 YYREEE (reference sequence). V dropped 4 bases and J dropped 1 base, with 11 bases sitting between them. This CDR3 is 14 amino acids long. As DNA, the CDR3 is TGTGCCAGCAGCCTTGGGACAAATAACTATGGCTACACCTTC. The encoded protein is CASSLGTNNYGYTF.

The chain combines TRBV14 with TRBJ1-2; the D is unclear. In germline, CDR1 is SGHDN, CDR2 FVKESK. Trimming removed 4 bases from V and 5 bases from J, with 11 bases in between. The CDR3 length is 13 residues. DNA for the CDR3: TGTGCCAGCAGCCCTAAGGCCCTTTATGGCTACACCTTC. Translating it yields CASSPKALYGYTF.

V usage is TRBV5-4 and J usage is TRBJ2-1; D is possibly TRBD2 (6 bases). Trimming took 6 bases from V and 6 from J, leaving 16 bases between them. The CDR3 is 14 residues long. Germline V gene data show CDR1 as SGHNT and CDR2 as YYREEE (reference sequence). The CDR3 region is CASTGERPSNEQFF. CDR3 nucleotides: TGTGCCAGCACGGGAGAGCGACCTAGCAATGAGCAGTTCTTC.

This chain connects TRBV6-1 to TRBJ1-2, with D tentatively TRBD1 (5 bases). The CDR3 has 14 amino acids. CDR1 and CDR2 from the germline V gene are MNHNS and SASEGT. The V end lost 3 bases, the J end lost 0 bases, and 8 bases lay between the germline ends. Here the CDR3 DNA reads TGTGCCAGCAGTGACAGGGCCACTAACTATGGCTACACCTTC. Translation gives CASSDRATNYGYTF.

This chain links TRBV19 with TRBJ2-2; 14 nucleotides match TRBD2. Germline loops: CDR1 LNHDA, CDR2 SQIVND (reference sequence). The ends lost 3 bases at V and 5 bases at J; junction bases unmatched: 8. The CDR3 totals 18 residues. CDR3 nucleotide sequence: TGTGCCAGTAGTATCCCAAGACTAGCGGGAGGGCGAACCGGGGAGCTGTTTTTT. Translated, it gives CASSIPRLAGGRTGELFF.

This clone was seen a handful of times. This chain links TRBV11-3 with TRBJ2-1; TRBD2 matches at 8 bases. This CDR3 is 15 amino acids long. From germline, CDR1 is SGHNT and CDR2 YENEEA. The ends lost 5 bases at V and 5 bases at J; junction bases unmatched: 8. CDR3 DNA: TGTGCCAGCAGCCGGAGCGGGAGAGTCGACAATGAGCAGTTCTTC. Protein sequence: CASSRSGRVDNEQFF.

The rearrangement uses TRBV12-5 and TRBJ2-2; TRBD1 might be the D (5 bases). The CDR3 contains 15 residues. Trimming pared 7 bases from V and 1 base from J, leaving 13 bases between. Germline CDR1 LGHNT, CDR2 FRNRAP. CDR3: CASATYRGNTGELFF. For the CDR3, the DNA is TGTGCTAGTGCCACATATAGGGGGAACACCGGGGAGCTGTTTTTT.

This clone ranks as medium-sized. This rearrangement joins TRBV27 to TRBJ2-2; TRBD1 might be the D (5 bases). The CDR3 spans 14 residues. Germline loops: CDR1 MNHEY, CDR2 SMNVEV (reference sequence). Trimming shortened V by 3 bases and J by 9 bases, and 14 bases separated the two germline ends. The chain's CDR3 is CASSLMAGPRELFF. Here the CDR3 DNA reads TGTGCCAGCAGTTTGATGGCAGGGCCCCGGGAGCTGTTTTTT.

The chain is built from TRBV28 and TRBJ2-7; D gene unclear. Trimming cost V 4 bases and J 3 bases, with 22 bases left between them. The CDR3 is 17 residues long. Germline V lookup: CDR1 MDHEN, CDR2 SYDVKM. Written as DNA, the CDR3 is TGTGCCAGCAGTTCACCCTTCTATGAGACCGCCTACTACGAGCAGTACTTC. Translated, it gives CASSSPFYETAYYEQYF.

The rearrangement uses TRBV5-4 and TRBJ1-6; 7 bases fit TRBD1. Germline CDR1 SGHNT, CDR2 YYREEE (reference sequence). Losses at the gene ends were 1 base for V and 7 bases for J; bases not matched to a gene: 2. The CDR3 is 14 residues long. The CDR3 loop is CASSLTGDNSPLHF. In DNA form, the CDR3 reads TGTGCCAGCAGCTTGACAGGGGACAATTCACCCCTCCACTTT.

V is TRBV18 and J is TRBJ2-7; D not resolved. The CDR3 extends over 12 amino acids. Between the trimmed V and J ends, which lost 4 bases and 6 bases, there was a span of 10 bases. Germline V gene sequence: CDR1 KGHSH, CDR2 LQKENI. The CDR3 spells CASSLTRFEQYF. CDR3 nucleotides: TGTGCCAGCTCACTCACAAGGTTCGAGCAGTACTTC.

The V gene is TRBV12-3 or TRBV12-4, the J gene TRBJ1-2, with D possibly being TRBD1 (5 bases). The CDR3 spans 11 residues. The V end lost 6 bases, the J end lost 8 bases, and 10 bases lay between the germline ends. Here the CDR3 DNA reads TGTGCCAGCAGGGGGACTCCCGGCTACACCTTC. Its translation is CASRGTPGYTF.

This rearrangement joins TRBV30 to TRBJ1-3, with TRBD1 matching over 7 bases. Germline CDR1 and CDR2: GTSNPN and SVGIG (reference sequence). The CDR3 contains 14 residues. The J segment lost 4 bases and the V segment lost 3 bases, leaving 6 bases of the junction unmatched. The CDR3 here is CAWSPGQTGNTIYF. The CDR3 DNA is TGTGCCTGGAGCCCGGGACAGACAGGAAACACCATATATTTT.

This clone came up once. The chain has TRBV18 and TRBJ1-5, with D maybe TRBD1 (6 bases). The V gene's germline CDR1 is KGHSH and CDR2 LQKENI. This CDR3 has 16 amino acids. V gave up 0 bases and J gave up 3 bases, with 12 bases separating them. This chain's CDR3 is CASSPPGRGPNQPQHF. Here the CDR3 DNA reads TGTGCCAGCTCACCACCGGGCAGGGGCCCCAATCAGCCCCAGCATTTT. Full variable domain (remainder filled in from reference TRBV18 and TRBJ1-5): NAGVMQNPRHLVRRRGQEARLRCSPMKGHSHVYWYRQLPEEGLKFMVYLQKENIIDESGMPKERFSAEFPKEGPSILRIQQVVRGDSAAYFCASSPPGRGPNQPQHFGDGTRLSIL.

The chain employs TRBV7-2 and TRBJ1-1; possible D gene TRBD1, 5 bases. CDR1 and CDR2 from the germline V gene are SGHTA and FQGNSA. The V gene lost 7 bases and the J gene lost 2 bases, with 17 bases spanning the gap. This CDR3 comprises 15 residues. The CDR3 region has the DNA TGTGCCAGCATTTCCTGGTCGGGGCCCAACACTGAAGCTTTCTTT. Protein sequence: CASISWSGPNTEAFF.

The chain has TRBV6-5 and TRBJ2-7, with D tentatively TRBD1 or TRBD2 (7 bases each). The CDR3 extends over 14 amino acids. The V gene's germline CDR1 is MNHEY and CDR2 SVGAGI. Trimming took off 7 bases at V and 3 bases at J, with 16 bases between the two ends. The CDR3 protein is CASTQGGGHYEQYF. CDR3 nucleotides: TGTGCCAGCACCCAGGGGGGGGGACACTACGAGCAGTACTTC.

The chain has TRBV5-8 and TRBJ2-1; 10 nucleotides agree with TRBD2. J lost 10 bases, V lost 0 bases, and 7 bases had no gene match. The CDR3 consists of 15 residues. Germline values: CDR1 SGHTS, CDR2 YDEGEE. The CDR3 DNA follows: TGTGCCAGCAGCTTGGGACTAGCGGGCCCTCAAGAGCAGTTCTTC. As protein: CASSLGLAGPQEQFF.

V gene TRBV7-9 combines with J gene TRBJ2-7; no reliable D call. Trimming cost V 5 bases and J 4 bases, with 9 bases left between them. In germline, CDR1 is SEHNR, CDR2 FQNEAQ (reference sequence). The CDR3 consists of 12 residues. In DNA form, the CDR3 reads TGTGCCAGCAGCCTTCAAGGGTACGAGCAGTACTTC. Its translation is CASSLQGYEQYF.

The rearrangement joins TRBV28 to TRBJ2-5, with a tentative D call TRBD2 (6 bases). V was shortened by 7 bases and J by 5 bases, with 23 bases between the two germline ends. The CDR3 runs to 16 residues. CDR1 and CDR2 (germline): MDHEN, SYDVKM. CDR3 DNA: TGTGCCAGCAAGACGGGGGTAAGGCGGGGTGGCGAGACCCAGTACTTC. Its protein product is CASKTGVRRGGETQYF. The whole variable domain, remainder taken from reference TRBV28 and TRBJ2-5, is DVKVTQSSRYLVKRTGEKVFLECVQDMDHENMFWYRQDPGLGLRLIYFSYDVKMKEKGDIPEGYSVSREKKERFSLILESASTNQTSMYLCASKTGVRRGGETQYFGPGTRLLVL.

As regards this clone: This same CDR3 is encoded by further DNA sequences in the sample. The chain recombines TRBV5-1 with TRBJ1-2; D unclear. The CDR3 is 14 amino acids. Between the trimmed V and J ends, which lost 1 base and 1 base, there was a span of 8 bases. Germline V gene data show CDR1 as SGHRS and CDR2 as YFSETQ. CDR3 residues: CASSLSPVNYGYTF. CDR3 sequence (DNA): TGCGCCAGCAGCTTGTCGCCAGTTAACTATGGCTACACCTTC.

The V and J genes are TRBV18 and TRBJ2-2; 13 nucleotides match TRBD2. There are 20 residues in the CDR3. CDR1 and CDR2 from the germline V gene are KGHSH and LQKENI. Trimming cost V 3 bases and J 6 bases; bases outside gene matches: 16. CDR3 nucleotide sequence: TGTGCCAGCTCACCGCCCATTGGACTAGCGGGAGAAAAGGATGCCGGGGAGCTGTTTTTT. This sequence encodes CASSPPIGLAGEKDAGELFF.

This clone appeared a few times. At the DNA level, this CDR3 is encoded by other sequences in the same sample as well. The V gene is TRBV27, the J gene TRBJ2-1; 8 bases match TRBD2. V lost 6 bases and J lost 0; bases outside the gene matches: 1. This CDR3 has 14 residues. Germline V lookup: CDR1 MNHEY, CDR2 SMNVEV (reference sequence). In nucleotides, the CDR3 is TGTGCCAGCAGCGGGACTAGCTCCTACAATGAGCAGTTCTTC. Its protein product is CASSGTSSYNEQFF.

V and J are TRBV4-3 and TRBJ2-3, with D possibly TRBD1 on 5 matching bases. V gave up 6 bases and J gave up 1 base, with 8 bases separating them. The CDR3 has 13 amino acids. CDR1 and CDR2 (germline): LGHNA, YSLEER. The CDR3 DNA reads TGCGCCAGCAGTGGGGCGCGCACAGATACGCAGTATTTT. This codes for CASSGARTDTQYF.

This clone has just a few counts. The J gene is TRBJ2-6, the V gene TRBV25-1; 11 bases line up with TRBD2. The CDR3 loop spans 18 amino acids. Per germline, CDR1 MGHDK and CDR2 SYGVNS. V was pared by 5 bases and J by 4 bases, with 10 bases of the junction left unmatched. CDR3 sequence (DNA): TGTGCCAGCAGTCCCCGTAGCGGGGGGGATATGGGGGCCAACGTCCTGACTTTC. Translation gives CASSPRSGGDMGANVLTF.

V and J are TRBV7-2 and TRBJ1-1, with 8 nucleotides matching TRBD1. The CDR3 extends over 14 amino acids. With V trimmed by 4 bases and J by 10 bases, 11 bases remained unmatched. Germline loops: CDR1 SGHTA, CDR2 FQGNSA. The CDR3 DNA reads as TGTGCCAGCAGCTCCCCCGGACAGGGAATAGGAGCTTTCTTT. Protein sequence: CASSSPGQGIGAFF. Full variable domain (rest looked up from reference TRBV7-2 and TRBJ1-1): GAGVSQSPSNKVTEKGKDVELRCDPISGHTALYWYRQSLGQGLEFLIYFQGNSAPDKSGLPSDRFSAERTGGSVSTLTIQRTQQEDSAVYLCASSSPGQGIGAFFGQGTRLTVV.

The chain combines TRBV29-1 with TRBJ2-7; 7 nucleotides agree with TRBD1. Germline V gene sequence: CDR1 SQVTM, CDR2 ANQGSEA. V gave up 7 bases and J gave up 4 bases; unmatched junction bases: 4. This CDR3 has 11 residues. The CDR3 sequence: CSARQGYEQYF. In nucleotides, the CDR3 is TGCAGCGCAAGACAGGGTTACGAGCAGTACTTC.

The chain employs TRBV6-2 or TRBV6-3 and TRBJ1-5, with 8 bases matching TRBD1. V trimming: 5 bases; J trimming: 5 bases; junction bases outside the gene matches: 11. The germline V gene encodes CDR1 MNHEY and CDR2 SVGEGT. The CDR3 sequence is 16 residues long. The DNA of the CDR3 is TGTGCCAGCAGTACCCTAGGACAGGGTTTGCATCAGCCCCAGCATTTT. This codes for CASSTLGQGLHQPQHF.